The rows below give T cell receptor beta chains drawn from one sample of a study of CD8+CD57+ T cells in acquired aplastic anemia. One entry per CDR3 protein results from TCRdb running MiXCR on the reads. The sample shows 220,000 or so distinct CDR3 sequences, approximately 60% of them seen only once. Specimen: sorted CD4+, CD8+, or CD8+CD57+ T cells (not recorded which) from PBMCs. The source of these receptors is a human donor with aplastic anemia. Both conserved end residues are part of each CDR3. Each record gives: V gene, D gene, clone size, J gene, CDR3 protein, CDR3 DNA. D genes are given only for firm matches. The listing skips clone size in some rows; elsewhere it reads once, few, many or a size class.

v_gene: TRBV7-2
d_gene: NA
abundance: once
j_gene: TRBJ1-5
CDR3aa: CASSEDFWGGSNQPQHF
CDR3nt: TGTGCCAGCAGCGAAGACTTTTGGGGAGGGAGCAATCAGCCCCAGCATTTT

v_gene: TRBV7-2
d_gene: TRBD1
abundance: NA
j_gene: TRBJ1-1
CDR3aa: CASSLARGQGDTEAFF
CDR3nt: TGTGCCAGCAGCTTAGCGCGGGGACAGGGGGACACTGAAGCTTTCTTT

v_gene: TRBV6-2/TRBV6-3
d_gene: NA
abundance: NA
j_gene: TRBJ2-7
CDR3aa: CASRVLGGGYEQYF
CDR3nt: TGTGCCAGCAGGGTACTAGGGGGAGGCTACGAGCAGTACTTC

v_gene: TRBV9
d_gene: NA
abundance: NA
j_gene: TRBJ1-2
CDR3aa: CASSSMWQADYGYTF
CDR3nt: TGTGCCAGCAGTTCAATGTGGCAGGCGGACTATGGCTACACCTTC

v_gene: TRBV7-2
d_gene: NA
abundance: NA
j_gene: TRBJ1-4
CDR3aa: CASSHRAGLRGEKLFF
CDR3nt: TGTGCCAGCAGCCATCGGGCGGGACTCCGGGGTGAAAAACTGTTTTTT

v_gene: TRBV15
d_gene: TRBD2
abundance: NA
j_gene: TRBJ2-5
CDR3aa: CATSRDRLAGTYYQETQYF
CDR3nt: TGTGCCACCAGCAGAGATCGGCTAGCGGGAACCTACTACCAAGAGACCCAGTACTTC

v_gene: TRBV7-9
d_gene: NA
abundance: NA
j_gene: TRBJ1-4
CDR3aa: CASSPTATNEKLFF
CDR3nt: TGTGCCAGCAGCCCGACTGCAACTAATGAAAAACTGTTTTTT

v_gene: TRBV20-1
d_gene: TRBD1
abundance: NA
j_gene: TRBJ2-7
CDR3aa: CSASQGANEQYF
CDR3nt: TGCAGTGCTAGCCAGGGGGCAAACGAGCAGTACTTC

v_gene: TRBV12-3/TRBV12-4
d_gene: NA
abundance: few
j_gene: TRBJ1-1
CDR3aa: CASSPGGEAFF
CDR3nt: TGTGCCAGCAGCCCTGGGGGAGAAGCTTTCTTT

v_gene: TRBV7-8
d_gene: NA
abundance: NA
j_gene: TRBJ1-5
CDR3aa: CASSPREGNRPQHF
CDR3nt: TGTGCCAGCAGCCCCCGCGAGGGCAATCGGCCCCAGCATTTT

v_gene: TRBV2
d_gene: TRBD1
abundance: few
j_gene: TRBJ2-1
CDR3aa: CASSGDDRAGNEQFF
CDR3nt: TGTGCCAGCAGCGGGGATGACAGGGCCGGGAATGAGCAGTTCTTC

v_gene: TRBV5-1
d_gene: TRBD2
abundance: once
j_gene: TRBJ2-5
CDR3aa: CASSLTSGQETQYF
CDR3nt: TGCGCCAGCAGCTTGACTAGCGGACAAGAGACCCAGTACTTC

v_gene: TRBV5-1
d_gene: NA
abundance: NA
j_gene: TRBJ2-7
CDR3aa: CASSQVAGTYEQYF
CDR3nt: TGCGCCAGCAGCCAAGTTGCGGGGACCTACGAGCAGTACTTC

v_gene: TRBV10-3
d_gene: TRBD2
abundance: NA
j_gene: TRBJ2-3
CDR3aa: CAISRGLASTDTQYF
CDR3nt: TGTGCCATCAGTAGGGGACTAGCTAGCACAGATACGCAGTATTTT

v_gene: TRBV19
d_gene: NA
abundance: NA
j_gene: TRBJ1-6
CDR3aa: CASSIGATNNSPLRF
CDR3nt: TGTGCCAGTAGTATAGGGGCAACCAATAATTCACCCCTCCGCTTT

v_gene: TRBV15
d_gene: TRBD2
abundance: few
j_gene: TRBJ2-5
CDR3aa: CATSVGLAGEETQYF
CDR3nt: TGTGCCACCAGCGTCGGACTAGCGGGAGAGGAGACCCAGTACTTC

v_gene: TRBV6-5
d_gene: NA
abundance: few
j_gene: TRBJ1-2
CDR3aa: CASSSTGYGYTF
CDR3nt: TGTGCCAGCAGTTCCACAGGCTATGGCTACACCTTC

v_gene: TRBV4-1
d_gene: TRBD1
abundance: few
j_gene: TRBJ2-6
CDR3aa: CASSQGQGGSYVLTF
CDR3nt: TGCGCCAGCAGCCAAGGACAGGGGGGGTCCTACGTCCTGACTTTC

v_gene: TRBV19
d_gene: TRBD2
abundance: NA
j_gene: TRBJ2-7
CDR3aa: CASIGTSGSYEQYF
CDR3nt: TGTGCCAGTATTGGGACTAGCGGGAGCTACGAGCAGTACTTC

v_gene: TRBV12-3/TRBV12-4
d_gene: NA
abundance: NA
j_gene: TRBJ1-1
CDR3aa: CASRAEDVNTEAFF
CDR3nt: TGTGCCAGCAGGGCCGAAGACGTGAACACTGAAGCTTTCTTT

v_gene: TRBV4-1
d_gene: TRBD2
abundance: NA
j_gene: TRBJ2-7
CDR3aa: CASSQARGLGKSSNYEQYF
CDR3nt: TGCGCCAGCAGCCAAGCGAGGGGACTAGGGAAGAGTTCTAACTACGAGCAGTACTTC

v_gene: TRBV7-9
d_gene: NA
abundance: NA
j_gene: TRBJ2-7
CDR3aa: CASSSPSDYEQYF
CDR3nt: TGTGCCAGCAGCTCCCCGAGCGACTACGAGCAGTACTTC

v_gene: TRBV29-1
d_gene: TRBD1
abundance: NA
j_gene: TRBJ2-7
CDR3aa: CSVPRTGGYEQYF
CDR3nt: TGCAGCGTTCCCAGGACAGGGGGCTACGAGCAGTACTTC

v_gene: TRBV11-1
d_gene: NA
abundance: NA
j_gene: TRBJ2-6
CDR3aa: CASSAGTTSGANVLTF
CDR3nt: TGTGCCAGCAGCGCGGGGACCACCTCTGGGGCCAACGTCCTGACTTTC

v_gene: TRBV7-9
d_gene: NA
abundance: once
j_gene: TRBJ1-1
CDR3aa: CASSSPLGGPNTEAFF
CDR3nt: TGTGCCAGCAGCTCACCGTTGGGGGGCCCGAACACTGAAGCTTTCTTT

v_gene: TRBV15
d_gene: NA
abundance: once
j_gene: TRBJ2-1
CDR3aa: CATSRVFPGEQFF
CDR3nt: TGTGCCACCAGCAGAGTCTTTCCGGGTGAGCAGTTCTTC

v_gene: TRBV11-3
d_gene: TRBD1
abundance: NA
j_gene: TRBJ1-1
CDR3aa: CASSCGQGSEAFF
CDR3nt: TGTGCCAGCAGCTGCGGACAGGGTTCTGAAGCTTTCTTT